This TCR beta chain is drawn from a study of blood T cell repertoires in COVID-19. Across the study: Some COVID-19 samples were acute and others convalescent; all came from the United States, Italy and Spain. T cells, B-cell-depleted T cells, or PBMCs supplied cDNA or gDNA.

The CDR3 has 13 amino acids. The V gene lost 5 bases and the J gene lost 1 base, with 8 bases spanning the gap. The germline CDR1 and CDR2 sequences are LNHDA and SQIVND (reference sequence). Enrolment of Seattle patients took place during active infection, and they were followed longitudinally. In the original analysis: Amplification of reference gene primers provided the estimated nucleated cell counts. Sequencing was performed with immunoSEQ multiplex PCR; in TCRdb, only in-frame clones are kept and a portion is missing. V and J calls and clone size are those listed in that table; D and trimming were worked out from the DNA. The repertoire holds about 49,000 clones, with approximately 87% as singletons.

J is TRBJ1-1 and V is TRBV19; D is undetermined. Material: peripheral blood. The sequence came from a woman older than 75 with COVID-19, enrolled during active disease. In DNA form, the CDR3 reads TGTGCCAGTAGTTCGAGGCAGAACACTGAAGCTTTCTTT. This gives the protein CASSSRQNTEAFF. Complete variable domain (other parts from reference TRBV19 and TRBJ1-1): DGGITQSPKYLFRKEGQNVTLSCEQNLNHDAMYWYRQDPGQGLRLIYYSQIVNDFQKGDIAEGYSVSREKKESFPLTVTSAQKNPTAFYLCASSSRQNTEAFFGQGTRLTVV.